Listed here are 30 T cell receptor beta chains from one sample, sequenced in a study of blood T cell repertoires in COVID-19 (dated by TCRdb to the early 2020s). The library was made by the immunoSEQ multiplex PCR assay. TCRdb stores this immuneACCESS table with in-frame sequences only. Part of the clones is absent; in the studies checked, under half of the shortfall reflects unresolved V genes, and no reason is known for the rest. This sample holds 200,000 to 250,000 clones; approximately 85% were observed only once. The leading ten clones occupy around 4% of the sample. The sequencing sample was made of peripheral blood. The origin of the receptors is a man aged 45-60 years with acute or convalescent COVID-19.

This chain links TRBV28 with TRBJ1-3, with 11 bases fitting TRBD1. Germline CDR1 MDHEN, CDR2 SYDVKM. The CDR3 is 14 amino acids. V trimming: 6 bases; J trimming: 4 bases; junction bases outside the gene matches: 2. This CDR3 is CASRGQGVGNTIYF. The CDR3 coding sequence is TGTGCCAGCAGGGGACAGGGGGTCGGAAACACCATATATTTT.

The chain has TRBV9 and TRBJ2-3, with 8 nucleotides matching TRBD2. The CDR3 runs to 14 residues. Germline V gene data show CDR1 as SGDLS and CDR2 as YYNGEE. V lost 3 bases, J lost 0 bases, and 0 bases stayed unmatched. CDR3 nucleotides: TGTGCCAGCAGCGCTAGCGGGAGCACAGATACGCAGTATTTT. Encoded protein: CASSASGSTDTQYF.

The chain has TRBV2 and TRBJ1-4; TRBD1 agrees at 7 bases. CDR1 is SNHLY, CDR2 FYNNEI, per germline. The CDR3 has 15 residues. Losses at the gene ends were 6 bases for V and 3 bases for J; bases not matched to a gene: 7. CDR3: CASSERGQANEKLFF. The CDR3 DNA sequence: TGTGCCAGCAGCGAAAGGGGGCAGGCTAATGAAAAACTGTTTTTT. Supplemented by reference TRBV2 and TRBJ1-4, the full variable domain reads EPEVTQTPSHQVTQMGQEVILRCVPISNHLYFYWYRQILGQKVEFLVSFYNNEISEKSEIFDDQFSVERPDGSNFTLKIRSTKLEDSAMYFCASSERGQANEKLFFGSGTQLSVL.

The genes are TRBV27 and TRBJ2-7; maybe TRBD1 (6 bases). V lost 5 bases and J 0 bases, leaving 11 bases between the germline ends. CDR3 length equals 14 residues. Per germline, CDR1 MNHEY and CDR2 SMNVEV (reference sequence). The CDR3 DNA is TGTGCCAGCAGTCTGGGGGACACCTCCTACGAGCAGTACTTC. Translation gives CASSLGDTSYEQYF.

The rearrangement uses TRBV27 and TRBJ2-5; 9 nucleotides match TRBD1. The junction had 9 bases not matched to a gene; V was cut back by 3 bases and J by 4 bases. CDR1 is MNHEY and CDR2 is SMNVEV in the germline V gene (reference sequence). This CDR3 is 16 amino acids long. This CDR3 reads CASSFARDREGETQYF. CDR3 coding DNA: TGTGCCAGCAGTTTCGCCCGGGACAGGGAAGGAGAGACCCAGTACTTC.

V is TRBV27 and J is TRBJ2-3; 11 bases fit TRBD2. V gave up 1 base and J gave up 5 bases; unmatched junction bases: 5. The CDR3 is 16 residues long. Per germline, CDR1 MNHEY and CDR2 SMNVEV (reference sequence). The chain's CDR3 is CASSLYSGRDGDTQYF. The CDR3 DNA sequence: TGTGCCAGCAGTTTATATAGCGGGAGGGATGGAGATACGCAGTATTTT.

J is TRBJ2-7 and V is TRBV3-1 (or the pseudogene TRBV3-2), with D tentatively TRBD2 (5 bases). The V end was cut by 1 base, the J end by 2 bases, with 12 bases between. The CDR3 is 15 residues long. The germline V gene encodes CDR1 LGHDT and CDR2 YNNKEL (reference sequence). In nucleotides, the CDR3 is TGTGCCAGCAGCCAAGTTTCACGAGGGCCCTACGAGCAGTACTTC. Its translation: CASSQVSRGPYEQYF.

In its sample, this clone was seen a few times. The chain combines TRBV6-2 or TRBV6-3 with TRBJ2-3; perhaps TRBD2 as D (6 bases). Germline V lookup: CDR1 MNHEY, CDR2 SVGEGT. The CDR3 consists of 15 residues. V was shortened by 4 bases and J by 6 bases, with 17 bases between the two germline ends. CDR3 nucleotide sequence: TGTGCCAGCAGTTCCGTAGCGGATGATGTGGATACGCAGTATTTT. Its translation: CASSSVADDVDTQYF.

CDR3 sequence reads: CATSERYEQYF. CDR3 DNA sequence: TGTGCCACCAGTGAGAGATACGAGCAGTACTTC. V usage is TRBV24-1 and J usage is TRBJ2-7; no clear D gene. Germline CDR1 KGHDR, CDR2 SFDVKD. This CDR3 contains 11 residues. Trimming took off 4 bases at V and 4 bases at J, with 4 bases between the two ends.

This chain uses TRBV15 with TRBJ2-5, with 10 bases fitting TRBD2. Trimming at V came to 5 bases and at J to 2 bases, leaving 5 bases not matched to a gene. The CDR3 has 15 amino acids. CDR1 is LNHNV and CDR2 is YYDKDF in the germline V gene (reference sequence). The CDR3 DNA sequence: TGTGCCACCAGCGGGGGACTAGCGCAACAAGAGACCCAGTACTTC. Amino acids: CATSGGLAQQETQYF.

This clone was recorded only once. V and J are TRBV5-1 and TRBJ2-5; TRBD1 matches at 8 bases. The J segment lost 4 bases and the V segment lost 0 bases, leaving 14 bases of the junction unmatched. The CDR3 consists of 18 residues. Germline V gene sequence: CDR1 SGHRS, CDR2 YFSETQ. CDR3 sequence reads: CASSLDLRQGTIGETQYF. The CDR3 DNA reads TGCGCCAGCAGCTTGGACCTAAGACAGGGGACGATTGGAGAGACCCAGTACTTC.

The sample holds one count of this clone. V and J are TRBV2 and TRBJ2-3; maybe TRBD2 (6 bases). This CDR3 comprises 15 residues. Germline values: CDR1 SNHLY, CDR2 FYNNEI. The CDR3 DNA reads TGTGCGGCTCCTGGATCGGCGGGGAGCACAGATACGCAGTATTTT. This gives the protein CAAPGSAGSTDTQYF.

The chain couples TRBV24-1 to TRBJ1-1; 8 bases fit TRBD1. CDR1 and CDR2 (germline): KGHDR, SFDVKD. J lost 1 base, V lost 7 bases, and 4 bases had no gene match. The CDR3 runs to 14 residues. The CDR3 DNA sequence: TGTGCCACCAGGCAGGGGGCGGGGAACACTGAAGCTTTCTTT. Its protein product is CATRQGAGNTEAFF.

V gene TRBV9 combines with J gene TRBJ1-2; 12 bases fit TRBD1. The CDR3 sequence is 18 residues long. Germline values: CDR1 SGDLS, CDR2 YYNGEE. V shed 0 bases, J shed 4 bases, and the junction held 10 bases outside the gene matches. The CDR3, as DNA: TGTGCCAGCAGCGTAGTATCCCGGGACAGGGGGCGCGGCTATGGCTACACCTTC. Translating it yields CASSVVSRDRGRGYGYTF.

The chain combines TRBV28 with TRBJ2-2, with D uncertain. V was clipped by 4 bases and J by 6 bases, with 12 bases between them. The germline V gene has CDR1 MDHEN and CDR2 SYDVKM. CDR3 length equals 14 residues. The CDR3 DNA reads as TGTGCCAGCAGTTGGCCCCAGAGGCCCGGGGAGCTGTTTTTT. This gives the protein CASSWPQRPGELFF.

The chain recombines TRBV28 with TRBJ1-1; possible D gene TRBD1, 5 bases. Between the trimmed V and J ends, which lost 2 bases and 3 bases, there was a span of 10 bases. This CDR3 has 14 residues. Germline V gene lookup returns CDR1 MDHEN and CDR2 SYDVKM. Here the CDR3 reads CASSLRRGYTEAFF. The CDR3 region has the DNA TGTGCCAGCAGTTTACGTCGGGGGTACACTGAAGCTTTCTTT.

The chain employs TRBV10-2 and TRBJ2-7; D is undetermined. CDR3 length: 10 residues. CDR1 is WSHSY and CDR2 is SAAADI in the germline V gene. Between the trimmed V and J ends, which lost 3 bases and 7 bases, there was a span of 4 bases. CDR3 sequence: CASSDKEQYF. DNA for the CDR3: TGCGCCAGCAGTGATAAAGAGCAGTACTTC.

The chain carries TRBV5-6 and TRBJ1-2; 10 nucleotides match TRBD1. CDR3 size: 17 residues. The germline V gene has CDR1 SGHDT and CDR2 YYEEEE. With V trimmed by 0 bases and J by 3 bases, 8 bases remained unmatched. The CDR3: CASSLAGIGTGDYGYTF. The CDR3 region has the DNA TGTGCCAGCAGCTTGGCCGGAATCGGGACAGGGGACTATGGCTACACCTTC.

The gene calls are TRBV23-1 and TRBJ1-2; the D gene is possibly TRBD1 (5 bases). TRBV23-1 is noted as an ORF with a role that remains uncertain. The CDR3 loop spans 16 amino acids. V lost 0 bases and J lost 2, with 13 bases in between. CDR3 amino acids: CASSQSGNRPNYGYTF. Written as DNA, the CDR3 is TGCGCCAGCAGTCAATCGGGGAACAGGCCCAACTATGGCTACACCTTC.

The CDR3 nucleotides read TGTGCCAGCAGTTTAAGTGCAGGGGTGGCCAAACTGTTTTTT. This codes for CASSLSAGVAKLFF. V usage is TRBV28 and J usage is TRBJ1-4; possibly TRBD1 for D (6 bases). The germline V and J ends were trimmed by 2 bases and 11 bases, with 15 bases remaining between them. Per the germline V gene, CDR1 is MDHEN and CDR2 is SYDVKM. The CDR3 spans 14 residues. Looking up the rest from reference TRBV28 and TRBJ1-4 gives the full variable domain: DVKVTQSSRYLVKRTGEKVFLECVQDMDHENMFWYRQDPGLGLRLIYFSYDVKMKEKGDIPEGYSVSREKKERFSLILESASTNQTSMYLCASSLSAGVAKLFFGSGTQLSVL.

A single count supports this clone. This rearrangement joins TRBV6-5 to TRBJ2-7; TRBD1 might be the D (6 bases). Trimming removed 4 bases from V and 4 bases from J, with 17 bases in between. Per the germline V gene, CDR1 is MNHEY and CDR2 is SVGAGI. The CDR3 is made up of 15 amino acids. As DNA, the CDR3 is TGTGCCAGCAGTTCAACTTCCGGGACATTTTACGAGCAGTACTTC. Its protein product is CASSSTSGTFYEQYF.

The sample holds a few counts of this clone. The chain joins TRBV7-8 to TRBJ2-7; no firm D call. The CDR3 consists of 11 residues. Looked up from germline, CDR1 is SGHVS and CDR2 is FQNEAQ. Between the trimmed V and J ends, which lost 4 bases and 2 bases, there was a span of 3 bases. The CDR3 region has the DNA TGTGCCAGCAGCTCCGCCTACGAGCAGTACTTC. It codes for CASSSAYEQYF.

The J gene is TRBJ1-5, the V gene TRBV28, with 11 bases aligning to TRBD1. CDR1 is MDHEN, CDR2 SYDVKM, per germline. J gave up 5 bases and V 4 bases, and 1 base lay outside the gene matches. CDR3 size: 14 residues. The DNA for the CDR3 is TGTGCCAGCAGTTGGACAGGGGGCTATCAGCCCCAGCATTTT. Its protein product is CASSWTGGYQPQHF. Filled out from reference TRBV28 and TRBJ1-5, the complete variable domain reads DVKVTQSSRYLVKRTGEKVFLECVQDMDHENMFWYRQDPGLGLRLIYFSYDVKMKEKGDIPEGYSVSREKKERFSLILESASTNQTSMYLCASSWTGGYQPQHFGDGTRLSIL.

The genes are TRBV6-1 and TRBJ1-6; TRBD1 is a possible D gene (6 bases). This CDR3 has 16 residues. The V and J ends lost 3 bases and 8 bases respectively, with 17 bases between them. The germline V gene encodes CDR1 MNHNS and CDR2 SASEGT. CDR3 protein: CASSENRVRSYSPLHF. CDR3 nucleotides: TGTGCCAGCAGTGAGAACAGGGTCCGGAGTTATTCACCCCTCCACTTT.

The rearrangement joins TRBV18 to TRBJ1-2, with no clear D. CDR1 and CDR2 (germline): KGHSH, LQKENI. The CDR3 sequence is 13 residues long. Trimming shortened V by 3 bases and J by 2 bases, and 7 bases separated the two germline ends. CDR3 residues: CASSPGGNYGYTF. The CDR3 DNA follows: TGTGCCAGCTCACCCGGAGGGAACTATGGCTACACCTTC.

The V gene is TRBV3-1 (or the pseudogene TRBV3-2), the J gene TRBJ1-6, with 9 bases identical to TRBD1. V was pared by 1 base and J by 7 bases, with 5 bases of the junction left unmatched. The CDR3 spans 16 residues. The germline V gene encodes CDR1 LGHDT and CDR2 YNNKEL (reference sequence). The CDR3 nucleotides are TGTGCCAGCAGCCAAGGGACAGGGGCGGGCAATTCACCCCTCCACTTT. It codes for CASSQGTGAGNSPLHF.

This chain links TRBV10-3 with TRBJ1-5, with D unclear. The ends were cut back, 11 bases at V and 4 bases at J, with 15 bases in the middle. The CDR3 length is 13 residues. CDR1 is ENHRY and CDR2 is SYGVKD in the germline V gene. The CDR3 loop is CAQQVDLNQPQHF. In DNA form, the CDR3 reads TGTGCCCAGCAGGTTGACCTTAATCAGCCCCAGCATTTT.

The J gene is TRBJ1-5, the V gene TRBV7-2, with TRBD1 matching 7 bases. There are 14 residues in the CDR3. The V and J ends lost 5 bases and 4 bases, in that order; junction bases with no gene match: 5. Germline CDR1 SGHTA, CDR2 FQGNSA. The CDR3 DNA sequence: TGTGCCAGCAGCGGACAGGAGGGTAATCAGCCCCAGCATTTT. This codes for CASSGQEGNQPQHF.

V gene TRBV18 combines with J gene TRBJ1-6; D unclear. The germline CDR1 and CDR2 sequences are KGHSH and LQKENI. The CDR3 runs 14 residues. With 3 bases removed from V and 4 bases from J, the gap between germline ends came to 7 bases. The CDR3 is CASSPGSYNSPLHF. The CDR3 DNA reads TGTGCCAGCTCACCGGGGAGTTATAATTCACCCCTCCACTTT.

V usage is TRBV4-1 and J usage is TRBJ2-5; 10 nucleotides match TRBD1. The J segment lost 1 base and the V segment lost 4 bases, leaving 3 bases of the junction unmatched. CDR1 and CDR2 (germline): MGHRA, YSYEKL. CDR3 length: 15 residues. CDR3 protein: CASSRGQGPQETQYF. The CDR3 region has the DNA TGCGCCAGCAGCCGGGGACAGGGGCCCCAAGAGACCCAGTACTTC.